The rows below give T cell receptor beta chains drawn from one sample of a study of blood T cell repertoires in COVID-19. Sequencing used immunoSEQ multiplex PCR; TCRdb keeps in-frame clones, though not all of them. The sample lists 300,000 to 350,000 clones, more than 70% occurring once. Sample: peripheral blood. These TCRs come from a woman in her sixties with COVID-19, enrolled during active disease. The CDR3 runs from the conserved cysteine through the conserved F or W. A D gene is named only where the DNA matches it firmly. Clone size appears in some rows only: once, few, many, or a class for an expanded clone.

clone_size: NA; j_call: TRBJ1-4; v_call: TRBV13; d_call: NA; cdr3_nt: TGTGCCAGCAGCTCCTTAAGTGGGGCAGTGGGTAATGAAAAACTGTTTTTT; cdr3_aa: CASSSLSGAVGNEKLFF
clone_size: NA; j_call: TRBJ1-2; v_call: TRBV20-1; d_call: TRBD1; cdr3_nt: TGCAGTGCTAATACAGGGGGCGGCTACACCTTC; cdr3_aa: CSANTGGGYTF
clone_size: NA; j_call: TRBJ2-2; v_call: TRBV9; d_call: NA; cdr3_nt: TGTGCCAGCAGCGTAGGTCCCTTTGGCGGGGACACCGGGGAGCTGTTTTTT; cdr3_aa: CASSVGPFGGDTGELFF
clone_size: NA; j_call: TRBJ1-1; v_call: TRBV28; d_call: TRBD1; cdr3_nt: TGTGCCAGCAGTCATAGAGGGTCAGGGGGCGCTTTAGCTTTCTTT; cdr3_aa: CASSHRGSGGALAFF
clone_size: NA; j_call: TRBJ1-1; v_call: TRBV7-8; d_call: NA; cdr3_nt: TGTGCCAGCATCCTTGGGGGCAGGGGTTGGGGCACTGAAGCTTTCTTT; cdr3_aa: CASILGGRGWGTEAFF
clone_size: NA; j_call: TRBJ1-3; v_call: TRBV12-3/TRBV12-4; d_call: NA; cdr3_nt: TGTGCCAGCCGGTCTGCGGGGGCAAACACCATATATTTT; cdr3_aa: CASRSAGANTIYF
clone_size: NA; j_call: TRBJ1-2; v_call: TRBV12-3/TRBV12-4; d_call: NA; cdr3_nt: TGTGCCAGCAGTTTGGGGCAGATCTATGGCTACACCTTC; cdr3_aa: CASSLGQIYGYTF
clone_size: NA; j_call: TRBJ1-5; v_call: TRBV3-1/TRBV3-2; d_call: NA; cdr3_nt: TGTGCCAGCAGCCAGCTCAGTTCCCCTCAGCCCCAGCATTTT; cdr3_aa: CASSQLSSPQPQHF
clone_size: NA; j_call: TRBJ1-6; v_call: TRBV7-9; d_call: NA; cdr3_nt: TGTGCCAGCAGCGGAGAGTCCGTACCGAATTCACCCCTCCACTTT; cdr3_aa: CASSGESVPNSPLHF
clone_size: NA; j_call: TRBJ1-5; v_call: TRBV2; d_call: NA; cdr3_nt: TGTGCCAGCAGTGTAGGAAAGAGGTTCGGTCAGCCCCAGCATTTT; cdr3_aa: CASSVGKRFGQPQHF
clone_size: NA; j_call: TRBJ1-6; v_call: TRBV6-5; d_call: NA; cdr3_nt: TGTGCCAGCAGGACAAATAATTCACCCCTCCACTTT; cdr3_aa: CASRTNNSPLHF
clone_size: NA; j_call: TRBJ1-2; v_call: TRBV28; d_call: TRBD1; cdr3_nt: TGTGCCAGCAGTTTAATATGGGACAGGGGCTATGGCTACACCTTC; cdr3_aa: CASSLIWDRGYGYTF
clone_size: NA; j_call: TRBJ2-5; v_call: TRBV7-8; d_call: TRBD2; cdr3_nt: TGTGCCAGCAGCCCAATAGCGGGGGGTAAACGAGAGACCCAGTACTTC; cdr3_aa: CASSPIAGGKRETQYF
clone_size: once; j_call: TRBJ1-2; v_call: TRBV6-5; d_call: TRBD1; cdr3_nt: TGTGCCAGCACCGCAGGGGGCGCCCATGGCTACACCTTC; cdr3_aa: CASTAGGAHGYTF
clone_size: NA; j_call: TRBJ1-3; v_call: TRBV6-6; d_call: NA; cdr3_nt: TGTGCCAGCCCGAGCACTAGTGGAAACACCATATATTTT; cdr3_aa: CASPSTSGNTIYF
clone_size: NA; j_call: TRBJ2-7; v_call: TRBV6-5; d_call: TRBD1; cdr3_nt: TGTGCCAGCAGTTTCGGGACAGGGGCCTACGAGCAGTACTTC; cdr3_aa: CASSFGTGAYEQYF
clone_size: NA; j_call: TRBJ1-1; v_call: TRBV6-5; d_call: TRBD1; cdr3_nt: TGTGCCAGCAGGCAGGACAGGGGGAACACTGAAGCTTTCTTT; cdr3_aa: CASRQDRGNTEAFF
clone_size: NA; j_call: TRBJ2-3; v_call: TRBV27; d_call: TRBD1; cdr3_nt: TGTGCCAGCAGCACCCAGACAGGGCCCACAGATACGCAGTATTTT; cdr3_aa: CASSTQTGPTDTQYF
clone_size: NA; j_call: TRBJ1-2; v_call: TRBV15; d_call: NA; cdr3_nt: TGTGCCACCAGCGGCGGAGGGTCAGCTAACTATGGCTACACCTTC; cdr3_aa: CATSGGGSANYGYTF
clone_size: NA; j_call: TRBJ2-1; v_call: TRBV5-5; d_call: TRBD1; cdr3_nt: TGTGCCAGCAGCTCTAGGGACAGGGATAGGTCCTACAATGAGCAGTTCTTC; cdr3_aa: CASSSRDRDRSYNEQFF
clone_size: NA; j_call: TRBJ1-2; v_call: TRBV6-1; d_call: NA; cdr3_nt: TGTGCCAGCAGTGAAGCGCTAGTGGGGAGTTCGTATGGCTACACCTTC; cdr3_aa: CASSEALVGSSYGYTF
clone_size: NA; j_call: TRBJ1-1; v_call: TRBV7-2; d_call: NA; cdr3_nt: TGTGCCAGCAGCTCCTACACTGAAGCTTTCTTT; cdr3_aa: CASSSYTEAFF
clone_size: NA; j_call: TRBJ1-2; v_call: TRBV11-2; d_call: TRBD1; cdr3_nt: TGTGCCAGCTCGGGACAGGGGAACTATGGCTACACCTTC; cdr3_aa: CASSGQGNYGYTF
clone_size: NA; j_call: TRBJ1-4; v_call: TRBV19; d_call: NA; cdr3_nt: TGTGCCAGTAGTAAAGGGACTGTCAATGAAAAACTGTTTTTT; cdr3_aa: CASSKGTVNEKLFF
clone_size: NA; j_call: TRBJ1-1; v_call: TRBV28; d_call: NA; cdr3_nt: TGTGCCAGCAGTTTATTAAGGGACATGAACACTGAAGCTTTCTTT; cdr3_aa: CASSLLRDMNTEAFF
clone_size: NA; j_call: TRBJ2-2; v_call: TRBV3-1/TRBV3-2; d_call: NA; cdr3_nt: TGTGCCAGCACCCTCACCGGGGAGCTGTTTTTT; cdr3_aa: CASTLTGELFF
clone_size: NA; j_call: TRBJ2-3; v_call: TRBV19; d_call: TRBD1; cdr3_nt: TGTGCCAGTAGTCGACAGGGCAATACGCAGTATTTT; cdr3_aa: CASSRQGNTQYF
clone_size: NA; j_call: TRBJ2-5; v_call: TRBV6-5; d_call: NA; cdr3_nt: TGTGCCAGCAGCCGGACCCCCAACCGGGGAGAGACCCAGTACTTC; cdr3_aa: CASSRTPNRGETQYF
clone_size: NA; j_call: TRBJ2-3; v_call: TRBV30; d_call: TRBD1; cdr3_nt: TGTGCCTGGGACCTTCAAGGACAGGGGGCAGATACGCAGTATTTT; cdr3_aa: CAWDLQGQGADTQYF
clone_size: NA; j_call: TRBJ1-3; v_call: TRBV6-4; d_call: NA; cdr3_nt: TGTGCCAGCAGTGATCTCCCCCCCTATTGGTTCTCTGGAAACACCATATATTTT; cdr3_aa: CASSDLPPYWFSGNTIYF
clone_size: NA; j_call: TRBJ2-2; v_call: TRBV14; d_call: TRBD2; cdr3_nt: TGTGCCAGCAGCCAACTGGTGCGGGGGGTCAACACCGGGGAGCTGTTTTTT; cdr3_aa: CASSQLVRGVNTGELFF
clone_size: NA; j_call: TRBJ1-1; v_call: TRBV5-6; d_call: TRBD1; cdr3_nt: TGTGCCAGCAGCTCTAGGGGACAGGGAAGAACTGAAGCTTTCTTT; cdr3_aa: CASSSRGQGRTEAFF
clone_size: NA; j_call: TRBJ1-1; v_call: TRBV15; d_call: NA; cdr3_nt: TGTGCCACCAGCAGAGATAACAATAAGAACACTGAAGCTTTCTTT; cdr3_aa: CATSRDNNKNTEAFF
clone_size: NA; j_call: TRBJ1-2; v_call: TRBV28; d_call: TRBD1; cdr3_nt: TGTGCCAGCATGTCGACCCGTTCCGACAGGGGAGGCGGCTACACCTTC; cdr3_aa: CASMSTRSDRGGGYTF
clone_size: NA; j_call: TRBJ2-5; v_call: TRBV7-8; d_call: TRBD1; cdr3_nt: TGTGCCAGCGGAGTGGACAGGGGGCGATCAGGAGAGACCCAGTACTTC; cdr3_aa: CASGVDRGRSGETQYF
clone_size: NA; j_call: TRBJ1-1; v_call: TRBV11-2; d_call: NA; cdr3_nt: TGTGCCAGCAACCCGTCCTACCCGAACACTGAAGCTTTCTTT; cdr3_aa: CASNPSYPNTEAFF
clone_size: NA; j_call: TRBJ2-5; v_call: TRBV18; d_call: NA; cdr3_nt: TGTGCCAGCTCACCACGACAGACCGAGACCCAGTACTTC; cdr3_aa: CASSPRQTETQYF
clone_size: once; j_call: TRBJ1-1; v_call: TRBV5-1; d_call: TRBD1; cdr3_nt: TGCGCCAGCAGCTGGACACAGGGACAGGGTGAAGCTTTCTTT; cdr3_aa: CASSWTQGQGEAFF
clone_size: NA; j_call: TRBJ2-1; v_call: TRBV18; d_call: TRBD1; cdr3_nt: TGTGCCAGCTCACCAGGACAGGGCAATGAGCAGTTCTTC; cdr3_aa: CASSPGQGNEQFF
clone_size: few; j_call: TRBJ1-1; v_call: TRBV5-1; d_call: TRBD1; cdr3_nt: TGCGCCAGCAGCCACAAAGGGACAGGGTACACTGAAGCTTTCTTT; cdr3_aa: CASSHKGTGYTEAFF
clone_size: few; j_call: TRBJ2-7; v_call: TRBV27; d_call: NA; cdr3_nt: TGTGCCAGCCGCGCCGGGGTTTATACCTACGAGCAGTACTTC; cdr3_aa: CASRAGVYTYEQYF
clone_size: NA; j_call: TRBJ2-3; v_call: TRBV19; d_call: NA; cdr3_nt: TGTGCCAGTAGTATAAAAGCTAGCGTAGATACGCAGTATTTT; cdr3_aa: CASSIKASVDTQYF
clone_size: NA; j_call: TRBJ1-3; v_call: TRBV6-5; d_call: TRBD1; cdr3_nt: TGTGCCAGCAGTCGAACAGGGGGCGGTGGAAACACCATATATTTT; cdr3_aa: CASSRTGGGGNTIYF
clone_size: NA; j_call: TRBJ1-3; v_call: TRBV11-2; d_call: NA; cdr3_nt: TGTGCCAGCAGCCCCATCGGGGCTGGAAACACCATATATTTT; cdr3_aa: CASSPIGAGNTIYF
clone_size: NA; j_call: TRBJ1-2; v_call: TRBV15; d_call: NA; cdr3_nt: TGTGCCACCAGCAGAGGTCAGGGCAACGGCTACACCTTC; cdr3_aa: CATSRGQGNGYTF
clone_size: NA; j_call: TRBJ1-1; v_call: TRBV11-2; d_call: TRBD1; cdr3_nt: TGTGCCAGCAGCCGACAGGGGCTAACAACTGAAGCTTTCTTT; cdr3_aa: CASSRQGLTTEAFF
clone_size: NA; j_call: TRBJ1-1; v_call: TRBV7-9; d_call: NA; cdr3_nt: TGTGCCAGCAGCTCCGGGACAAGCACTGAAGCTTTCTTT; cdr3_aa: CASSSGTSTEAFF
clone_size: NA; j_call: TRBJ1-1; v_call: TRBV29-1; d_call: TRBD1; cdr3_nt: TGCAGCGTTTTGGTGGACAGGGGGCAAAAGACTGAAGCTTTCTTT; cdr3_aa: CSVLVDRGQKTEAFF
clone_size: once; j_call: TRBJ1-1; v_call: TRBV4-2; d_call: TRBD1; cdr3_nt: TGTGCCAGCAGCCAGGACGGCTTACAGGGGGGGACTGAAGCTTTCTTT; cdr3_aa: CASSQDGLQGGTEAFF
clone_size: NA; j_call: TRBJ1-5; v_call: TRBV24-1; d_call: TRBD1; cdr3_nt: TGTGCCACCAGTGATCCGGGACAGGGAGCAAATCAGCCCCAGCATTTT; cdr3_aa: CATSDPGQGANQPQHF
clone_size: NA; j_call: TRBJ2-5; v_call: TRBV9; d_call: TRBD1; cdr3_nt: TGTGCCAGCAGCCCCGGGACAGGGGGCGAGGAGACCCAGTACTTC; cdr3_aa: CASSPGTGGEETQYF
clone_size: once; j_call: TRBJ2-6; v_call: TRBV5-1; d_call: NA; cdr3_nt: TGCGCCAGCAGCCGAAAAGAGGCTGGGGCCAACGTCCTGACTTTC; cdr3_aa: CASSRKEAGANVLTF
clone_size: NA; j_call: TRBJ1-4; v_call: TRBV9; d_call: NA; cdr3_nt: TGTGCCAGCAGCGCCGGGGGAAAGGGAGGGGCTAATGAAAAACTGTTTTTT; cdr3_aa: CASSAGGKGGANEKLFF
clone_size: once; j_call: TRBJ2-2; v_call: TRBV7-9; d_call: NA; cdr3_nt: TGTGCCAGCAGCTTTGGGCTGGCGGGCACCGGGGAGCTGTTTTTT; cdr3_aa: CASSFGLAGTGELFF
clone_size: few; j_call: TRBJ1-2; v_call: TRBV5-1; d_call: NA; cdr3_nt: TGCGCCAGCAGCTTGGGACAGAGAAACTATGGCTACACCTTC; cdr3_aa: CASSLGQRNYGYTF
clone_size: NA; j_call: TRBJ1-2; v_call: TRBV18; d_call: NA; cdr3_nt: TGTGCCAGCTCACCGAGGTCGGTATCGGATGGCTACACCTTC; cdr3_aa: CASSPRSVSDGYTF
clone_size: NA; j_call: TRBJ2-2; v_call: TRBV7-2; d_call: NA; cdr3_nt: TGTGCCAGCAGCTTAGGGCCCAGGGCTACGGGCGGGGAGCTGTTTTTT; cdr3_aa: CASSLGPRATGGELFF
clone_size: NA; j_call: TRBJ1-1; v_call: TRBV25-1; d_call: NA; cdr3_nt: TGTGCCAGCAGACAGGGACCCCGTGAAGCTTTCTTT; cdr3_aa: CASRQGPREAFF
clone_size: NA; j_call: TRBJ2-3; v_call: TRBV27; d_call: TRBD2; cdr3_nt: TGTGCCAGCAGTTTTCGCGGGGGGAGCACAGATACGCAGTATTTT; cdr3_aa: CASSFRGGSTDTQYF